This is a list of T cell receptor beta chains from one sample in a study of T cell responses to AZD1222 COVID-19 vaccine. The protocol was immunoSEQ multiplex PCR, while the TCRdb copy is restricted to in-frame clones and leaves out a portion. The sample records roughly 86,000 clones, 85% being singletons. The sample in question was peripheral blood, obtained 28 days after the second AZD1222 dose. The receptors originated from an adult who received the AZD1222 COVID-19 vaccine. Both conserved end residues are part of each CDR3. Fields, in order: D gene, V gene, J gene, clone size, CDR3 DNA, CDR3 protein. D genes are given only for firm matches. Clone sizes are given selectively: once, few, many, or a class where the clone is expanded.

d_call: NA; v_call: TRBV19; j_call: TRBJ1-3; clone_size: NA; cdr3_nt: TGTGCCAGTAGTCCCAGTCAATTCTCTGGAAACACCATATATTTT; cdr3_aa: CASSPSQFSGNTIYF
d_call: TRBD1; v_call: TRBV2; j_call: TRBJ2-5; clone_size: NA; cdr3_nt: TGTGCCAGTCTAACTGACAGGGGGCCCGGAGAGACCCAGTACTTC; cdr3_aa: CASLTDRGPGETQYF
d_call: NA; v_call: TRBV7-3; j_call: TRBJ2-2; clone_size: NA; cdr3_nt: TGTGCCAGCAGCCCCACTACCCCCGGGGAGCTGTTTTTT; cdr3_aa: CASSPTTPGELFF
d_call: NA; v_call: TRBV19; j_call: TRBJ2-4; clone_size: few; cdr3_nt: TGTGCCAGTAAAAAATCAGAAGGCAAAAACATTCAGTACTTC; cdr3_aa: CASKKSEGKNIQYF
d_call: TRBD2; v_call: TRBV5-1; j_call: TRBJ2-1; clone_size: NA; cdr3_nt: TGCGCCAGCAGCTTACAAGCGGGGTACAATGAGCAGTTCTTC; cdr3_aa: CASSLQAGYNEQFF
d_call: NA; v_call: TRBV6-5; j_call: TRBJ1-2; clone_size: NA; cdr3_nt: TGTGCCAGCAGTTACTCGGGGGTTTTGGGCAGCTATGGCTACACCTTC; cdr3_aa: CASSYSGVLGSYGYTF
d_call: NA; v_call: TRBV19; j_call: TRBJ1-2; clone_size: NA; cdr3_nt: TGTGCCAGTACCATAGGGACGGGCGGGCTTGGCTACACCTTC; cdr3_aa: CASTIGTGGLGYTF
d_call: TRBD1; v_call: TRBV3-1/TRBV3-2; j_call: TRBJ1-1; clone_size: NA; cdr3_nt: TGTGCCAGCAGCCACTGGACAGGGGTCGGGAACACTGAAGCTTTCTTT; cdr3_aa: CASSHWTGVGNTEAFF
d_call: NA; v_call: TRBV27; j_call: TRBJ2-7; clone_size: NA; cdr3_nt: TGTGCCAGCTCCCCCACAGGGTGGTACGAGCAGTACTTC; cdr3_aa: CASSPTGWYEQYF
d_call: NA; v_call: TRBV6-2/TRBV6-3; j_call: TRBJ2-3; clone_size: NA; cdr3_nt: TGTGCCAGCAGCCGGAGGACGGGATTACGGGCGGGGGCCCCGGGAGATACGCAGTATTTT; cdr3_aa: CASSRRTGLRAGAPGDTQYF
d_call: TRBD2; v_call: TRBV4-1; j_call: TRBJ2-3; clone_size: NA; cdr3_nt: TGCGCCAGCGGAGGGACTAGCGGGGGGCTTCCCACAGATACGCAGTATTTT; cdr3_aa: CASGGTSGGLPTDTQYF
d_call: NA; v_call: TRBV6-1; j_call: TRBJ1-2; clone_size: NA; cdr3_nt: TGTGCCAGCAGTGAGGGGGACACCTCAGGCTATGGCTACACCTTC; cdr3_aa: CASSEGDTSGYGYTF
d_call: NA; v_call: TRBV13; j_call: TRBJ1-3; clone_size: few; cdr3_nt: TGTGCCAGCAGCAGCCGAGGCGGGAGGACCTCTGGAAACACCATATATTTT; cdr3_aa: CASSSRGGRTSGNTIYF
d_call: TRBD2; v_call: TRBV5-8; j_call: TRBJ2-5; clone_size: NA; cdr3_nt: TGTGCCAGCAGCTCGGGGGGACTTACGAAAGAGACCCAGTACTTC; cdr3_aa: CASSSGGLTKETQYF
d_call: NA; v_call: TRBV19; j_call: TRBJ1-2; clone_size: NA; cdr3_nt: TGTGCCAGTAGTGGGGTGTTGGGACGGGGAAGCTATGGCTACACCTTC; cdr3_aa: CASSGVLGRGSYGYTF
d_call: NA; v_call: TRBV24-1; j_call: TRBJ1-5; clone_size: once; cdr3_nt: TGTGCCACCAGTGCAGGGCCCAATCAGCCCCAGCATTTT; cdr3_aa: CATSAGPNQPQHF
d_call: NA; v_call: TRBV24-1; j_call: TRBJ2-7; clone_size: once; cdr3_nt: TGTGCCACCCGCCCCGGGACGGCCTCCTACGAGCAGTACTTC; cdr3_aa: CATRPGTASYEQYF
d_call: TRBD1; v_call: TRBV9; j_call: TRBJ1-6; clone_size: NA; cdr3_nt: TGTGCCAGCAGCGTAGGGGGACAGCCCAATTCACCCCTCCACTTT; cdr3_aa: CASSVGGQPNSPLHF
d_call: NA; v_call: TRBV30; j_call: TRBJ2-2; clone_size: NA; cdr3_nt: TGTGCCTGGAGAATTCGGGGCAGCGGGGAGCTGTTTTTT; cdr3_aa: CAWRIRGSGELFF
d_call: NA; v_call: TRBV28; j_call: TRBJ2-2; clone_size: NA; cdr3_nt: TGTGCCAGCAGTAACCCTCCGGGACAGAACACCGGGGAGCTGTTTTTT; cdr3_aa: CASSNPPGQNTGELFF
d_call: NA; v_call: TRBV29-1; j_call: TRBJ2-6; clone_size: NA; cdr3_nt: TGCAGCGCCAGAACAGACTCTGGGGCCAACGTCCTGACTTTC; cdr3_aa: CSARTDSGANVLTF
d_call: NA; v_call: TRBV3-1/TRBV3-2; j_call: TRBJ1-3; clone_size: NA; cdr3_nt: TGTGCCAGCAGCCAAGCAGGTGGAAACACCATATATTTT; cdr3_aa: CASSQAGGNTIYF
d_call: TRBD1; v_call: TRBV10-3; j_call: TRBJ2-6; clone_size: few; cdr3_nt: TGTGCCATCAGGGTTTCACAGGGGATCGGGGCCAACGTCCTGACTTTC; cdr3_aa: CAIRVSQGIGANVLTF
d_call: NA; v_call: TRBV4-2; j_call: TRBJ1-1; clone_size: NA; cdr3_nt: TGTGCCAGCAGCCAAGGAGTGGCAGCGGGAATGAACACTGAAGCTTTCTTT; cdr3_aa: CASSQGVAAGMNTEAFF
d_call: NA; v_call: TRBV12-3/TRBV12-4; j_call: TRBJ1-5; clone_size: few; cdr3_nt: TGTGCCAGCAGCACCCTAACCTCACAGCCCCAGCATTTT; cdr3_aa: CASSTLTSQPQHF
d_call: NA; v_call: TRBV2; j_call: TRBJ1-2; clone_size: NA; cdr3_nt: TGTGCCAGGGGGCTGAACGAGGTGGAGGGCTATGGCTACACCTTC; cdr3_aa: CARGLNEVEGYGYTF
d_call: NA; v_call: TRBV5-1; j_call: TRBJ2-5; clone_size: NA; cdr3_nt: TGCGCCAGCAGCTTGGCGACATATCAAGAGACCCAGTACTTC; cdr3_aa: CASSLATYQETQYF
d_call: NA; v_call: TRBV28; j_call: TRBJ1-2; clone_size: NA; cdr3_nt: TGTGCCAGCAGTTTATTAACGGGGTACGGCTACACCTTC; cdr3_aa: CASSLLTGYGYTF
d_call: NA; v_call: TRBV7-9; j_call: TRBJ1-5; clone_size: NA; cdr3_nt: TGTGCCAGCAGCTCTGGGGAGCCCCAGCATTTT; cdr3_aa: CASSSGEPQHF
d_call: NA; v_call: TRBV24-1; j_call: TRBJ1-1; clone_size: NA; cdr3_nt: TGTGCCACCAGTGACATGGGGATGACTGAAGCTTTCTTT; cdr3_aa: CATSDMGMTEAFF
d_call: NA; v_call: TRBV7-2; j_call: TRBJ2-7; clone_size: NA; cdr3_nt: TGTGCCAGCAGCTCCGTTGGGGGGACGACCTACGAGCAGTACTTC; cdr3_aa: CASSSVGGTTYEQYF
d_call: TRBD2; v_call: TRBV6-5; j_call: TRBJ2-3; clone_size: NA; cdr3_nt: TGTGCCAGCGGCGGGGCGGGAGTCCCAGATACGCAGTATTTT; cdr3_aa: CASGGAGVPDTQYF
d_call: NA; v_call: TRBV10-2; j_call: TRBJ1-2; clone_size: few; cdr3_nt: TGCGCCAGCAGTGAAGCGGCAATGAACTATGGCTACACCTTC; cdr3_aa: CASSEAAMNYGYTF
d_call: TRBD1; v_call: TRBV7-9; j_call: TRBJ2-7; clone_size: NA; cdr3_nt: TGTGCCAGCAGCGACCGGGACAGGGACCCCTACGAGCAGTACTTC; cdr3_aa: CASSDRDRDPYEQYF
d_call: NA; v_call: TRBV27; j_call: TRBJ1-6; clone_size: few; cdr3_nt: TGTGCCAGCAAGAGGGAGAGGGTTAGTAATTCACCCCTCCACTTT; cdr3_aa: CASKRERVSNSPLHF
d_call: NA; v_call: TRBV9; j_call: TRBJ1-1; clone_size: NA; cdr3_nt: TGTGCCAGCAGCGGGCTGAACACTGAAGCTTTCTTT; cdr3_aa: CASSGLNTEAFF
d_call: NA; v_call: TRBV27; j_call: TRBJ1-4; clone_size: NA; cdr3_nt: TGTGCCAGCAGTCCCCTCGTGTCGAGAGCAACTAATGAAAAACTGTTTTTT; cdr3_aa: CASSPLVSRATNEKLFF
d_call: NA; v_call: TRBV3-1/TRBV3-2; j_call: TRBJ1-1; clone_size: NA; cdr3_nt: TGTGCCAGCAGCCAAGCGGGCAGGGTCGCTGAAGCTTTCTTT; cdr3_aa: CASSQAGRVAEAFF
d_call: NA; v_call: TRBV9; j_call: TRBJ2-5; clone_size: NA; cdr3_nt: TGTGCCAGCAGCGTCGGCAGGTGGGGCCAAGAGACCCAGTACTTC; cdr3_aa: CASSVGRWGQETQYF
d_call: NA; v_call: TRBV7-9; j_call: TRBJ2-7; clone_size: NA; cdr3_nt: TGTGCCAGCAGCTTAGTTTCAGTAGTCCACGAGCAGTACTTC; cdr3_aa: CASSLVSVVHEQYF
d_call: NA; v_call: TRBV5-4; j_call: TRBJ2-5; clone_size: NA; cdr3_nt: TGTGCCAGCAGCCCGTGGGCGGGGGCTCAAGAGACCCAGTACTTC; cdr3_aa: CASSPWAGAQETQYF
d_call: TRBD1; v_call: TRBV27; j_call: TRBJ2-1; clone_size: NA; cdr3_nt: TGTGCCAGCAGTTCGACAGGGTATACTGAGCAGTTCTTC; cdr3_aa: CASSSTGYTEQFF
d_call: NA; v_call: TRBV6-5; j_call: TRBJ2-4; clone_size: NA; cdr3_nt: TGTGCCAGCAGGGGGGAGGGGGAAAACATTCAGTACTTC; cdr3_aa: CASRGEGENIQYF
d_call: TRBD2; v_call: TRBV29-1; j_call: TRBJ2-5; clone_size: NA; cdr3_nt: TGCAGCGTCGCGGGAGTAGAGACCCAGTACTTC; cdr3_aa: CSVAGVETQYF
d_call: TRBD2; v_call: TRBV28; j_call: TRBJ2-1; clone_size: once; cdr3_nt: TGTGCCAGCAGTTTCCTAGCGGGAGCCTACAATGAGCAGTTCTTC; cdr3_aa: CASSFLAGAYNEQFF
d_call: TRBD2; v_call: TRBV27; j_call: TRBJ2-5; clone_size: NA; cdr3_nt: TGTGCCAGCAGTTTGGTACTAGCGGGAAGGGAGACCCAGTACTTC; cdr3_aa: CASSLVLAGRETQYF
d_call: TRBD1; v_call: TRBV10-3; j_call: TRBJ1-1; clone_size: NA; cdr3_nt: TGTGCCATCAGCCTACGGGACAGGGGATATGACACTGAAGCTTTCTTT; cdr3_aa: CAISLRDRGYDTEAFF
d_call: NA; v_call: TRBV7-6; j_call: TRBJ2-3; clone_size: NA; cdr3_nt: TGTGCCAGCAGCTTATACGGGCGATTCCAGGGGGGACGCACAGATACGCAGTATTTT; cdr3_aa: CASSLYGRFQGGRTDTQYF
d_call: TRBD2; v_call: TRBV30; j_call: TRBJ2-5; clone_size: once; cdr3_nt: TGTGCTGGGGCGGGAGGGCCGGAGACCCAGTACTTC; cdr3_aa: CAGAGGPETQYF
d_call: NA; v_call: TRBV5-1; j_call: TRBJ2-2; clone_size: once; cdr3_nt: TGCGCCAGCAGCTTGGAGTCGTGGTCCGGGGAGCTGTTTTTT; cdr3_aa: CASSLESWSGELFF
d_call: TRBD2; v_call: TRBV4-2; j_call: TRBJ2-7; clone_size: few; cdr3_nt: TGTGCCAGCAGCCAAGACGCCCGACTAGCGGGGGGGCGGTCCTCCTACGAGCAGTACTTC; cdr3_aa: CASSQDARLAGGRSSYEQYF
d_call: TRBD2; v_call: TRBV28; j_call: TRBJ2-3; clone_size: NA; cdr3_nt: TGTGCCAGTCGGACTAGCGGGAGTACCAATACGCAGTATTTT; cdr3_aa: CASRTSGSTNTQYF
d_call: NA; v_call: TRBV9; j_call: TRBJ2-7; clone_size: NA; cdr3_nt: TGTGCCAGCAGCGTAGCTGTGTCATCCTACGAGCAGTACTTC; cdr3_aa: CASSVAVSSYEQYF
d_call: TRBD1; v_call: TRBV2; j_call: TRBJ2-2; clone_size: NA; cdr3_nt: TGTGCCAGTGCCGGGACAGGGCTAACCGGGGAGCTGTTTTTT; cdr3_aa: CASAGTGLTGELFF
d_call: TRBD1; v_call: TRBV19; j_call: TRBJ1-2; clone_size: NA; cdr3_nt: TGTGCCAGTAGCAAAACCGGGACAGGAGATACCCCTAACTATGGCTACACCTTC; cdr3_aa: CASSKTGTGDTPNYGYTF
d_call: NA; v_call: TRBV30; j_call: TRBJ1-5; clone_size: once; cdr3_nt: TGTGCCTGGAGTGGGGCTTATAGCAATCAGCCCCAGCATTTT; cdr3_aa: CAWSGAYSNQPQHF
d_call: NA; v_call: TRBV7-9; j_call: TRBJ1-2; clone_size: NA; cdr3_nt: TGTGCCAGCAGCCCAGGATGGGTAACGGGCTACACCTTC; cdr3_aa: CASSPGWVTGYTF
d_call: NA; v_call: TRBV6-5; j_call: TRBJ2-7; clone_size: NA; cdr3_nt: TGTGCCAGCAGTCGGACGGCAGGAGGGGCCTACGAGCAGTACTTC; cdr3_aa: CASSRTAGGAYEQYF
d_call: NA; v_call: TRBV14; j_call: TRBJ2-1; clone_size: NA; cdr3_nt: TGTGCCAGCAGCCAAGAGGTGACAACCAATGAGCAGTTCTTC; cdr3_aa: CASSQEVTTNEQFF